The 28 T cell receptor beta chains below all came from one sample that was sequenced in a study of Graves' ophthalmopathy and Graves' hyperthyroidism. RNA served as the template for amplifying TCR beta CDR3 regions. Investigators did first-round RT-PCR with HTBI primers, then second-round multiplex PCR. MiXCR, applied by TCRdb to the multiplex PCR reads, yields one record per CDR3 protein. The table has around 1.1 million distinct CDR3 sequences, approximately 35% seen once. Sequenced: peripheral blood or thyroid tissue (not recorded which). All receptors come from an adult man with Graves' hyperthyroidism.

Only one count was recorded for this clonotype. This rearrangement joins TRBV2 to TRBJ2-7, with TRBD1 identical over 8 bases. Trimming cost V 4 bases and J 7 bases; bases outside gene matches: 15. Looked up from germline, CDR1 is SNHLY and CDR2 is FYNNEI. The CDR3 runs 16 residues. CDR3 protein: CASSATGQGSYNEQYF. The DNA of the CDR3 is TGTGCCAGCAGTGCTACCGGACAGGGATCCTACAATGAGCAGTACTTC.

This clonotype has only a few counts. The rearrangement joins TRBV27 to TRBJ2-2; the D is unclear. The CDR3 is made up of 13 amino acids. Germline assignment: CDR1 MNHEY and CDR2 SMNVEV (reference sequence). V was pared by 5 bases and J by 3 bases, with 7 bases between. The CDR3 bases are TGTGCCAGCAGTCCGACTTACACCGGGGAGCTGTTTTTT. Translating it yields CASSPTYTGELFF.

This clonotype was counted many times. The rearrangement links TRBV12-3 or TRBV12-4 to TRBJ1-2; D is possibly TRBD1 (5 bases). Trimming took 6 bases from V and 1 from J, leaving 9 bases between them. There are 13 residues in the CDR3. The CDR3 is CASSKTDNYGYTF. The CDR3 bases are TGTGCCAGCAGCAAGACAGATAACTATGGCTACACCTTC.

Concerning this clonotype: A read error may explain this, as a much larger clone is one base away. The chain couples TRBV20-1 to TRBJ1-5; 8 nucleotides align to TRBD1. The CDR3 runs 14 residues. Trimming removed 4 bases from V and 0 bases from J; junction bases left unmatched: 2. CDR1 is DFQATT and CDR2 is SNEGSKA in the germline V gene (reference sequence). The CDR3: CSATTGGSNQPQHF. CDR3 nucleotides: TGCAGTGCTACAACAGGGGGTAGCAATCAGCCCCAGCATTTT.

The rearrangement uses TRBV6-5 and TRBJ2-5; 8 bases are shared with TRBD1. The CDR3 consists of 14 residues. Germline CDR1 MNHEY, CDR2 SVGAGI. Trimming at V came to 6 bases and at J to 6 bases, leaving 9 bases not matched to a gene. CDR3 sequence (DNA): TGTGCCAGCAGGGCTGGACAGGGTTCGCAGACCCAGTACTTC. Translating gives CASRAGQGSQTQYF.

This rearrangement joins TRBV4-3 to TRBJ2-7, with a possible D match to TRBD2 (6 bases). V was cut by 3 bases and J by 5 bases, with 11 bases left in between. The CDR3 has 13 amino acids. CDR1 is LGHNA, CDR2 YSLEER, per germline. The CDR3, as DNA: TGCGCCAGCAGCCACCGGGACTTTGACGAGCAGTACTTC. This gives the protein CASSHRDFDEQYF.

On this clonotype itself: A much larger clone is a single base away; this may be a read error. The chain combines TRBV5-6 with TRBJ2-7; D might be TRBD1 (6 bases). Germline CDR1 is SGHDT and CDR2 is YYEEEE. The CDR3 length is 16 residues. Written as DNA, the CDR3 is TGTGCCAGCAGTCGGGCCCTTGGACAGAGCTCCTACGATCAGTACTTC. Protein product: CASSRALGQSSYDQYF.

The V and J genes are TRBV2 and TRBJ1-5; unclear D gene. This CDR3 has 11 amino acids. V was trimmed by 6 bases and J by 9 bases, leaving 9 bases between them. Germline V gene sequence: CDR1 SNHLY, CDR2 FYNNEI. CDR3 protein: CASRGSGPQHF. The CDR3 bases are TGTGCCAGCAGGGGAAGTGGGCCCCAGCATTTT. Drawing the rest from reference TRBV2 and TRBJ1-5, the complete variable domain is EPEVTQTPSHQVTQMGQEVILRCVPISNHLYFYWYRQILGQKVEFLVSFYNNEISEKSEIFDDQFSVERPDGSNFTLKIRSTKLEDSAMYFCASRGSGPQHFGDGTRLSIL.

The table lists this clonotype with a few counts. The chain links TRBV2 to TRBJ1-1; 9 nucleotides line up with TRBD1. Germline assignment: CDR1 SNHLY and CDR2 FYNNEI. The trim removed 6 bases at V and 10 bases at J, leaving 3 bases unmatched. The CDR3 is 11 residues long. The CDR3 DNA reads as TGTGCCAGCAGGGAGACAGGGGGAGCTTTCTTT. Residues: CASRETGGAFF.

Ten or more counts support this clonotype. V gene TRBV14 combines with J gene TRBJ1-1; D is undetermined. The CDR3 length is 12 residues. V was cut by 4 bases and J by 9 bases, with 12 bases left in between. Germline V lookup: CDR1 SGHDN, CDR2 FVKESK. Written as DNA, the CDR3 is TGTGCCAGCAGCCTTGGACGTAAAAAAGCTTTCTTT. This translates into CASSLGRKKAFF.

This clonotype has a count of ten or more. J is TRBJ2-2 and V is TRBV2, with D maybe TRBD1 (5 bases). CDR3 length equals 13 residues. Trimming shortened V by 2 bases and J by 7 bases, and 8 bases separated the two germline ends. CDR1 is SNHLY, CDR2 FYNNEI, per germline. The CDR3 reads CASSERGVGELFF. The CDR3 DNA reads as TGTGCCAGCAGTGAAAGGGGCGTCGGGGAGCTGTTTTTT.

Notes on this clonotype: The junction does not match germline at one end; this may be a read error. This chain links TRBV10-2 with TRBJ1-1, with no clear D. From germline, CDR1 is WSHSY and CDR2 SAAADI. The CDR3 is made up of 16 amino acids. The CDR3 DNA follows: TGTGCCAGCAGCCTGTTGGGGTCCGGCGGGAACACTGAAGCTTTCTTT. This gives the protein CASSLLGSGGNTEAFF.

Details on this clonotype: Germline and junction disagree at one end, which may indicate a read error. This CDR3 is CASTRGGRHGHTF. The CDR3 nucleotides are TGTGCCTCAACCCGGGGAGGGAGGCATGGCCACACCTTC. The chain has TRBV9 and TRBJ1-2; no clear D gene. The germline CDR1 and CDR2 sequences are SGDLS and YYNGEE. CDR3 length: 13 amino acids.

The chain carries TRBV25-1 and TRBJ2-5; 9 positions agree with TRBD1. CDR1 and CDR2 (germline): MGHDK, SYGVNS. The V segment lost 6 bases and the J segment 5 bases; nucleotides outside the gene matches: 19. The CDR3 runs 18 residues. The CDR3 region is CASSQIEGQGAGRETQYF. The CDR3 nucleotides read TGTGCCAGCAGCCAAATTGAGGGACAGGGAGCGGGAAGGGAGACCCAGTACTTC.

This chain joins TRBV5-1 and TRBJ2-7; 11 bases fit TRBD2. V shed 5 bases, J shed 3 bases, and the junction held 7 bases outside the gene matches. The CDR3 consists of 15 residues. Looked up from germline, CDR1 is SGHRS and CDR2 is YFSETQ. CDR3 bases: TGCGCCAGCAGTACTTTTAGCGGGAGGGGCTACGAGCAGTACTTC. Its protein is CASSTFSGRGYEQYF.

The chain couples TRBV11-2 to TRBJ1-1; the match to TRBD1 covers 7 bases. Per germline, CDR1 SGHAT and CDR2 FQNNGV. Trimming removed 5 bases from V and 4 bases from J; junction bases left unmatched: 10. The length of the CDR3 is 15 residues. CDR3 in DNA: TGTGCCAGCAGCCCCTGGGCGGGACAGATCACTGAAGCTTTCTTT. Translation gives CASSPWAGQITEAFF.

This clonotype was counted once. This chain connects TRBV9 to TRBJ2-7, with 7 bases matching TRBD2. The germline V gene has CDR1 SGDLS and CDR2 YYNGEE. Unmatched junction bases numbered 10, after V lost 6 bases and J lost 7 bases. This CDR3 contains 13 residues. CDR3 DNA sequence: TGTGCCAGCACCAAAGGCGAGGGAGGGGAGCAGTACTTC. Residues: CASTKGEGGEQYF.

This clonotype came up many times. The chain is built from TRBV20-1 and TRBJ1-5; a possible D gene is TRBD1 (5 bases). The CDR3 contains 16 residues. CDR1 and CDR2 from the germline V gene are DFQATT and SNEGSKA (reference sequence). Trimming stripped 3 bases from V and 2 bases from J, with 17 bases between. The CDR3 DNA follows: TGCAGTGCTAGTATGGTAGGCAGGGCGGGCAATCAGCCCCAGCATTTT. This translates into CSASMVGRAGNQPQHF.

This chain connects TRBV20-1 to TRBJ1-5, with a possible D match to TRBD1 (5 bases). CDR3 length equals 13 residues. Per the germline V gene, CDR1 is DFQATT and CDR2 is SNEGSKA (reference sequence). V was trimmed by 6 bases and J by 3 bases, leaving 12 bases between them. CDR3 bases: TGCAGTGCAACGGGGGGAGACAATCAGCCCCAGCATTTT. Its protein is CSATGGDNQPQHF.

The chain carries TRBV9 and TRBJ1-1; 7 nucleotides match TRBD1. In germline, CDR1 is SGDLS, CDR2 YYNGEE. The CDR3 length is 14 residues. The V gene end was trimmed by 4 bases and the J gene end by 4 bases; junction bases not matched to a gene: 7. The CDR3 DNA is TGTGCCAGCAGCCCTCAGGGGGTGGCCACTGAAGCTTTCTTT. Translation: CASSPQGVATEAFF.

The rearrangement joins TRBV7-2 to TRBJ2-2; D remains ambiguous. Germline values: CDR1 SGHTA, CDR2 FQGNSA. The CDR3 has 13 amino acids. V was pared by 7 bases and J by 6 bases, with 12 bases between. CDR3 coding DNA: TGTGCCAGCACACTGGGCGCGTCCGGGGAGCTGTTTTTT. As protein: CASTLGASGELFF.

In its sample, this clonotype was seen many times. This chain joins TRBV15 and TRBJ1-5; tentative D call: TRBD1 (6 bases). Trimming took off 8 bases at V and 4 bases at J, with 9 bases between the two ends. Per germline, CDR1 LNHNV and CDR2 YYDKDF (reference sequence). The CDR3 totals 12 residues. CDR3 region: CATGTRNQPQHF. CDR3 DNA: TGTGCCACCGGGACAAGGAATCAGCCCCAGCATTTT.

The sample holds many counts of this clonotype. The CDR3 loop is CASSELGADNTGELFF. Written as DNA, the CDR3 is TGTGCCAGCAGTGAACTGGGGGCAGACAACACCGGGGAGCTGTTTTTT. The chain has TRBV2 and TRBJ2-2; maybe TRBD1 (6 bases). The CDR3 covers 16 residues. Deletions cut 2 bases from V and 2 bases from J, with 12 bases between. Per the germline V gene, CDR1 is SNHLY and CDR2 is FYNNEI. The full variable domain, rest sourced from reference TRBV2 and TRBJ2-2, is EPEVTQTPSHQVTQMGQEVILRCVPISNHLYFYWYRQILGQKVEFLVSFYNNEISEKSEIFDDQFSVERPDGSNFTLKIRSTKLEDSAMYFCASSELGADNTGELFFGEGSRLTVL.

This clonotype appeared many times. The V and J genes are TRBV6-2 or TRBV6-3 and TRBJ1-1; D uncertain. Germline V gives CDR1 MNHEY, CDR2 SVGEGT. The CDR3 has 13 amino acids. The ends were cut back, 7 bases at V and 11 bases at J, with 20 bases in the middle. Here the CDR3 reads CASTTGRDASAFF. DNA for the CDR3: TGTGCCAGCACAACGGGGAGGGATGCAAGCGCTTTCTTT.

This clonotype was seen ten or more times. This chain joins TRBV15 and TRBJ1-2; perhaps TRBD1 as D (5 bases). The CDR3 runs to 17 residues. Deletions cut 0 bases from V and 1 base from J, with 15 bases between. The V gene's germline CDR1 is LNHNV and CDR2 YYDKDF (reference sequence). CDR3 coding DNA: TGTGCCACCAGCAGAGACCCCAGACAGCAAAATAACTATGGCTACACCTTC. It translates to CATSRDPRQQNNYGYTF. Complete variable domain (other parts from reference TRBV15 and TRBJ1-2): DAMVIQNPRYQVTQFGKPVTLSCSQTLNHNVMYWYQQKSSQAPKLLFHYYDKDFNNEADTPDNFQSRRPNTSFCFLDIRSPGLGDTAMYLCATSRDPRQQNNYGYTFGSGTRLTVV.

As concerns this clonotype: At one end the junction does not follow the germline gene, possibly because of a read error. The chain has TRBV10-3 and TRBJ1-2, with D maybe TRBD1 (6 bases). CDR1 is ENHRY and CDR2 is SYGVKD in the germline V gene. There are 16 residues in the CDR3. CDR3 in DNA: TGTGCCAGCAGTTGTCGAGGACAGCAAGCTAACTATGGCTACACCTTC. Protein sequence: CASSCRGQQANYGYTF.

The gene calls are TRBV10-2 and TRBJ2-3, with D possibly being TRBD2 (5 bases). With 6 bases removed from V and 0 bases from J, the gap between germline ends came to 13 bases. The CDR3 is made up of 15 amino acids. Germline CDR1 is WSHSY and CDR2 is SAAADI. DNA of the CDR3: TGCGCCAGCAGCAAGGTTAGCGCGAGCACAGATACGCAGTATTTT. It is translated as CASSKVSASTDTQYF.

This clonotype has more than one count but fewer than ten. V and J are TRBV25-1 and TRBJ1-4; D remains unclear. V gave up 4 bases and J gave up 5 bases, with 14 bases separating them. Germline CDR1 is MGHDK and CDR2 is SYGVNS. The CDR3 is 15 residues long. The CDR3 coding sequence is TGTGCCAGCAGTGGGACCCTGCAGCGGAATGAAAAACTGTTTTTT. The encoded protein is CASSGTLQRNEKLFF.